This T cell receptor (beta chain) derives from a study of T cell repertoires in cytomegalovirus infection. One entry per CDR3 protein results from TCRdb running MiXCR on the reads. In the table there are 360,000 or so distinct CDR3 sequences, about 32% of which are singletons. Worth noting for this clonotype: As yet, its antigen is unknown.

CDR1 MNHEY and CDR2 SVGAGI come from the germline V gene. V shed 6 bases and J 8 bases; nucleotides not matched to a gene: 8. The CDR3 is made up of 15 amino acids. This chain uses TRBV6-5 with TRBJ2-1; TRBD2 agrees at 12 bases. The material was cultured PBMCs, obtained from culture after CMV antigen stimulation. This clonotype originated in a human donor in good health (CMV status not recorded). Some clones in this sample may be carry-over from other donors' samples. The CDR3 is CASRYRLAGDHEQFF. DNA of the CDR3: TGTGCCAGCAGATATCGACTAGCGGGAGACCATGAGCAGTTCTTC.